The 25 T cell receptor beta chains reported below all come from one sample, sequenced in a study of blood T cells in healthy people across ages. A second PCR, run for roughly 7 to 12 cycles, used a sample-barcoded 5' primer plus a J-beta primer mix. TCRdb re-derived calls from the 5' RACE reads in MiXCR, one entry per CDR3 protein. The sample holds about 1.5 million distinct CDR3 sequences, approximately 43% seen once. Sequenced input: blood. These receptors were obtained from a woman between 18 and 30 years old in good health.

This clonotype has more than one count but fewer than ten. This rearrangement joins TRBV6-1 to TRBJ2-2; D not resolved. V was cut by 10 bases and J by 3 bases, with 12 bases left in between. From germline, CDR1 is MNHNS and CDR2 SASEGT. CDR3 length equals 13 residues. The CDR3 DNA sequence: TGTGCCACTCTCGACCGATACACCGGGGAGCTGTTTTTT. The encoded protein is CATLDRYTGELFF.

This clonotype was picked up a small number of times. This sequence joins TRBV4-1 and TRBJ2-3; a weak D match, TRBD2 (5 bases). V was shortened by 4 bases and J by 2 bases, with 19 bases between the two germline ends. CDR3 length: 17 residues. Germline V gene data show CDR1 as MGHRA and CDR2 as YSYEKL. The CDR3 DNA reads TGCGCCAGCAGCCCTTCTCGGAGGAGAGGAAACACAGATACGCAGTATTTT. This translates into CASSPSRRRGNTDTQYF.

The chain joins TRBV2 to TRBJ2-1; D possibly uses TRBD1 or TRBD2 (5 bases each). The CDR3 length is 17 residues. Germline V gene sequence: CDR1 SNHLY, CDR2 FYNNEI. Trimming pared 5 bases from V and 3 bases from J, leaving 20 bases between. The CDR3 is CASSPPGGHEGYNEQFF. The CDR3 coding sequence is TGTGCCAGCAGTCCCCCCGGCGGACATGAGGGCTACAATGAGCAGTTCTTC.

The sample holds a few counts of this clonotype. The chain carries TRBV27 and TRBJ1-2; TRBD1 agrees at 10 bases. V lost 2 bases to trimming and J lost 3 bases; unmatched junction nucleotides: 3. The CDR3 loop spans 15 amino acids. Germline assignment: CDR1 MNHEY and CDR2 SMNVEV (reference sequence). The CDR3 DNA sequence: TGTGCCAGCAGTTTACGGACAGGGGGTCACTATGGCTACACCTTC. Translating gives CASSLRTGGHYGYTF.

This clonotype was observed a few times. V usage is TRBV27 and J usage is TRBJ2-7, with 11 bases lining up with TRBD2. The germline CDR1 and CDR2 sequences are MNHEY and SMNVEV (reference sequence). This CDR3 has 15 residues. V gave up 5 bases and J gave up 3 bases; unmatched junction bases: 6. CDR3 sequence: CASSIRLAGHYEQYF. CDR3 DNA sequence: TGTGCCAGCAGTATACGACTAGCGGGGCACTACGAGCAGTACTTC.

This clonotype was found a few times. The chain carries TRBV10-3 and TRBJ2-3, with TRBD1 matching over 9 bases. V lost 6 bases to trimming and J lost 9 bases; unmatched junction nucleotides: 7. The V gene's germline CDR1 is ENHRY and CDR2 SYGVKD. The CDR3 contains 13 residues. The CDR3 loop is CAISGTGGGTQYF. The DNA of the CDR3 is TGTGCCATCAGCGGTACAGGGGGCGGCACGCAGTATTTT.

CDR3 residues: CSARTGLGFGYTF. The CDR3 coding sequence is TGCAGTGCTAGAACGGGGCTCGGTTTTGGCTACACCTTC. The chain recombines TRBV20-1 with TRBJ1-2, with a weak D call TRBD1 (5 bases). The CDR3 totals 13 residues. The germline V gene has CDR1 DFQATT and CDR2 SNEGSKA (reference sequence). With 2 bases removed from V and 7 bases from J, the gap between germline ends came to 14 bases.

The genes are TRBV18 and TRBJ1-1; D is undetermined. The germline CDR1 and CDR2 sequences are KGHSH and LQKENI. V gave up 8 bases and J gave up 5 bases, with 18 bases separating them. This CDR3 region has 14 residues. Written as DNA, the CDR3 is TGTGCCAGCCCTAGCAACACCCGAAGGACTGAAGCTTTCTTT. This sequence encodes CASPSNTRRTEAFF.

This chain uses TRBV2 with TRBJ2-1; D is tentatively TRBD1 or TRBD2 (5 bases each). The ends were cut back, 6 bases at V and 7 bases at J, with 16 bases in the middle. In germline, CDR1 is SNHLY, CDR2 FYNNEI. The CDR3 contains 14 residues. Here the CDR3 DNA reads TGTGCCAGCAGAGTAGGGGACCTAATTAATGAGCAGTTCTTC. It codes for CASRVGDLINEQFF.

This sequence joins TRBV9 and TRBJ2-7, with D perhaps matching TRBD1 (5 bases). The germline gives CDR1 SGDLS, CDR2 YYNGEE. V lost 1 base to trimming and J lost 5 bases, with 13 bases between them. There are 14 residues in the CDR3. In DNA form, the CDR3 reads TGTGCCAGCAGCGTAAGTGGTGGCAGGGACGAGCAGTACTTC. It codes for CASSVSGGRDEQYF.

The chain links TRBV4-2 to TRBJ2-2; 7 bases agree with TRBD2. The CDR3 length is 16 residues. V shed 3 bases, J shed 6 bases, and the junction held 10 bases outside the gene matches. Germline V gives CDR1 LGHNA, CDR2 YNFKEQ. The CDR3 sequence is CASSQIAGGGPGELFF. The CDR3 bases are TGTGCCAGCAGCCAGATAGCGGGTGGGGGTCCCGGGGAGCTGTTTTTT.

This sequence joins TRBV9 and TRBJ1-4; D unclear. The V end was cut by 4 bases, the J end by 6 bases, with 13 bases between. The germline V gene has CDR1 SGDLS and CDR2 YYNGEE. The CDR3 sequence is 14 residues long. CDR3 protein: CASSPDEWDEKLFF. The CDR3, as DNA: TGTGCCAGCAGCCCAGACGAGTGGGATGAAAAACTGTTTTTT. The full variable domain, in which reference TRBV9 and TRBJ1-4 provide the parts outside the CDR3, is DSGVTQTPKHLITATGQRVTLRCSPRSGDLSVYWYQQSLDQGLQFLIQYYNGEERAKGNILERFSAQQFPDLHSELNLSSLELGDSALYFCASSPDEWDEKLFFGSGTQLSVL.

This clonotype was recorded only once. The chain is built from TRBV20-1 and TRBJ2-1, with 12 bases identical to TRBD2. The CDR3 contains 13 residues. With 2 bases clipped from V and 9 bases from J, the junction kept 2 bases outside the gene matches. Looked up from germline, CDR1 is DFQATT and CDR2 is SNEGSKA (reference sequence). The CDR3 loop reads CSARLAGGREQFF. The CDR3 region has the DNA TGCAGTGCTAGACTAGCGGGGGGGCGTGAGCAGTTCTTC.

The chain employs TRBV6-2 or TRBV6-3 and TRBJ1-6, with 7 positions matching TRBD1. The junction had 5 bases not matched to a gene; V was cut back by 6 bases and J by 9 bases. The CDR3 loop spans 13 amino acids. Per the germline V gene, CDR1 is MNHEY and CDR2 is SVGEGT. CDR3 DNA: TGTGCCAGCAGGCGACAGGGCGTTTCACCCCTCCACTTT. Its translation is CASRRQGVSPLHF.

V and J are TRBV14 and TRBJ2-7, with 13 nucleotides matching TRBD2. There are 16 residues in the CDR3. Trimming removed 2 bases from V and 5 bases from J; junction bases left unmatched: 6. CDR1 and CDR2 from the germline V gene are SGHDN and FVKESK. CDR3 loop: CASSQNFGLAGDEQYF. The CDR3 DNA reads as TGTGCCAGCAGCCAAAATTTTGGACTAGCGGGAGACGAGCAGTACTTC. Drawing the rest from reference TRBV14 and TRBJ2-7, the complete variable domain is EAGVTQFPSHSVIEKGQTVTLRCDPISGHDNLYWYRRVMGKEIKFLLHFVKESKQDESGMPNNRFLAERTGGTYSTLKVQPAELEDSGVYFCASSQNFGLAGDEQYFGPGTRLTVT.

The chain has TRBV6-6 and TRBJ2-7; 11 nucleotides agree with TRBD2. The CDR3 is made up of 14 amino acids. The germline V gene encodes CDR1 MNHNY and CDR2 SVGAGI (reference sequence). The V and J ends lost 7 bases and 7 bases, in that order; junction bases with no gene match: 9. The CDR3 region has the DNA TGTGCCAGCAAGCTAGCGGGAGGAAACAATGAGCAGTACTTC. Its protein product is CASKLAGGNNEQYF.

The rearrangement uses TRBV4-1 and TRBJ2-3; unclear D gene. CDR3 length: 14 amino acids. V was pared by 0 bases and J by 3 bases, with 7 bases between. CDR1 and CDR2 from the germline V gene are MGHRA and YSYEKL. The chain's CDR3 is CASSQDWSTDTQYF. The CDR3 coding sequence is TGCGCCAGCAGCCAAGATTGGAGTACAGATACGCAGTATTTT.

The rearrangement links TRBV20-1 to TRBJ1-2, with 8 positions matching TRBD1. Germline V gives CDR1 DFQATT, CDR2 SNEGSKA (reference sequence). CDR3 length: 15 residues. V shed 2 bases and J 4 bases; nucleotides not matched to a gene: 9. The CDR3 sequence: CSARHITGGGYGYTF. The CDR3 coding sequence is TGCAGTGCTAGACATATCACAGGGGGAGGCTATGGCTACACCTTC.

This clonotype was counted between two and nine times. The rearrangement uses TRBV7-9 and TRBJ2-1, with 13 bases fitting TRBD2. Germline-derived CDR1 and CDR2 are SEHNR and FQNEAQ (reference sequence). This CDR3 contains 15 residues. V was clipped by 5 bases and J by 12 bases; unmatched bases: 10. CDR3 residues: CASSPGTSGGAGQFF. In DNA form, the CDR3 reads TGTGCCAGCAGCCCCGGAACTAGCGGGGGGGCTGGGCAGTTCTTC.

This rearrangement joins TRBV7-2 to TRBJ1-2; 7 positions match TRBD1. The CDR3 contains 15 residues. Germline V gene lookup returns CDR1 SGHTA and CDR2 FQGNSA. Losses at the gene ends were 5 bases for V and 4 bases for J; bases not matched to a gene: 10. The CDR3 region is CASSAPDRAGYGYTF. The CDR3 nucleotides read TGTGCCAGCAGCGCCCCAGACAGGGCTGGCTATGGCTACACCTTC. The full variable domain, with the rest looked up from reference TRBV7-2 and TRBJ1-2, is GAGVSQSPSNKVTEKGKDVELRCDPISGHTALYWYRQSLGQGLEFLIYFQGNSAPDKSGLPSDRFSAERTGGSVSTLTIQRTQQEDSAVYLCASSAPDRAGYGYTFGSGTRLTVV.

This clonotype was seen only a few times. The V call is TRBV5-5, the J call TRBJ1-2; D is ambiguous. The CDR3 has 15 residues. From germline, CDR1 is SGHKS and CDR2 YYEKEE (reference sequence). V was cut by 4 bases and J by 4 bases, with 17 bases left in between. CDR3 bases: TGTGCCAGCAGCATCCCCGGGCAGGCTTCCTATGGCTACACCTTC. Protein: CASSIPGQASYGYTF.

The rearrangement uses TRBV27 and TRBJ1-2; D might be TRBD1 (5 bases). V shed 6 bases and J shed 7 bases, with 21 bases lying between them. CDR1 is MNHEY and CDR2 is SMNVEV in the germline V gene (reference sequence). The CDR3 runs 15 residues. This CDR3 is CASSPNRRPRGGYTF. In DNA, the CDR3 is TGTGCCAGCAGCCCCAATCGCAGGCCAAGGGGTGGCTACACCTTC.

CDR3 loop: CASRWSGLGEKLFF. The CDR3 DNA reads TGTGCCAGCAGGTGGTCAGGATTGGGCGAAAAACTGTTTTTT. This chain uses TRBV6-5 with TRBJ1-4; no clear D gene. The V gene's germline CDR1 is MNHEY and CDR2 SVGAGI. CDR3 length equals 14 residues. Trimming took off 6 bases at V and 8 bases at J, with 16 bases between the two ends.

The chain combines TRBV15 with TRBJ1-2; D uncertain. V shed 4 bases and J shed 8 bases, with 8 bases lying between them. The germline CDR1 and CDR2 sequences are LNHNV and YYDKDF (reference sequence). The CDR3 has 11 residues. The CDR3: CATSKGLGYTF. CDR3 in DNA: TGTGCCACCAGCAAAGGGTTAGGCTACACCTTC.

The J gene is TRBJ2-7, the V gene TRBV20-1, with 11 bases fitting TRBD1. The germline CDR1 and CDR2 sequences are DFQATT and SNEGSKA (reference sequence). The junction had 4 bases not matched to a gene; V was cut back by 1 base and J by 5 bases. This CDR3 is 14 amino acids long. CDR3 region: CSARVGQGEDEQYF. The CDR3 DNA follows: TGCAGTGCTAGAGTGGGACAGGGGGAAGACGAGCAGTACTTC.